This is a list of T cell receptor beta chains from one sample in a study of cytotoxic CD8 clonotypes in ibrutinib-treated CLL. Sequencing used immunoSEQ multiplex PCR; TCRdb keeps in-frame clones, though not all of them. Seen here are 23,000 or so clones, about 75% observed once, and the top ten hold under 35%. Sequenced material: PBMCs, taken after 24 months of ibrutinib treatment. The source is a human donor with chronic lymphocytic leukemia. CDR3s include the opening cysteine and the closing phenylalanine or tryptophan. Each record gives: V gene, CDR3 length, clone size, J gene, D gene, CDR3 protein, CDR3 DNA. D genes are given only for firm matches. For some rows the clone size is stated as once, few or many, or as a class when expanded; others skip it.

>TRBV11-2|14|-|TRBJ2-2|-
CASSLLGSTGELFF
TGTGCCAGCAGCTTGTTAGGGAGCACCGGGGAGCTGTTTTTT
>TRBV27|14|-|TRBJ2-7|-
CASSLGRTTYEQYF
TGTGCCAGCAGTTTGGGTAGAACCACCTACGAGCAGTACTTC
>TRBV29-1|14|-|TRBJ2-2|TRBD1
CSVGDRGNTGELFF
TGCAGCGTTGGCGACAGGGGCAACACCGGGGAGCTGTTTTTT
>TRBV7-9|14|-|TRBJ1-2|-
CASSLTTGRYGYTF
TGTGCCAGCAGCTTGACAACAGGGCGCTATGGCTACACCTTC
>TRBV28|14|-|TRBJ2-7|TRBD1
CASSSWTGSREQYF
TGTGCCAGCAGTTCCTGGACAGGATCGCGGGAGCAGTACTTC
>TRBV5-6|14|-|TRBJ2-2|-
CASSLVAYTGELFF
TGTGCCAGCAGCTTGGTGGCATACACCGGGGAGCTGTTTTTT
>TRBV7-9|15|-|TRBJ2-7|TRBD1
CASSRAGTGVYEQYF
TGTGCCAGCAGCAGGGCCGGGACAGGGGTTTACGAGCAGTACTTC
>TRBV29-1|11|-|TRBJ2-2|-
CSVFLDGELFF
TGCAGCGTTTTCCTCGACGGGGAGCTGTTTTTT
>TRBV7-8|15|-|TRBJ1-6|-
CASSPQRGGESPLHF
TGTGCCAGCAGCCCCCAGAGAGGGGGGGAATCACCCCTCCACTTT
>TRBV5-1|13|once|TRBJ2-7|-
CASSQNAIDEQYF
TGCGCCAGCAGCCAAAATGCCATCGACGAGCAGTACTTC
>TRBV5-4|14|-|TRBJ2-1|TRBD2
CASSLRTSPNEQFF
TGTGCCAGCAGCTTAAGGACTAGCCCCAATGAGCAGTTCTTC
>TRBV5-6|14|-|TRBJ1-1|-
CATSPGGSALEAFF
TGTGCCACCTCACCAGGCGGAAGTGCCCTTGAAGCTTTCTTT
>TRBV5-1|15|-|TRBJ1-4|-
CASSGRAARGEKLFF
TGCGCCAGCAGTGGGCGAGCGGCGCGCGGGGAAAAACTGTTTTTT
>TRBV5-1|15|-|TRBJ1-4|TRBD1
CASSLWGTAQGKLFF
TGCGCCAGCAGCTTGTGGGGGACAGCTCAGGGAAAACTGTTTTTT
>TRBV19|15|once|TRBJ2-7|-
CASSIMVRGLYEQYF
TGTGCCAGTAGTATTATGGTCCGGGGGCTCTACGAGCAGTACTTC
>TRBV5-1|16|-|TRBJ1-3|-
CASSPSARDPGNTIYF
TGCGCCAGCAGCCCATCGGCCAGGGATCCTGGAAACACCATATATTTT
>TRBV6-1|14|once|TRBJ1-1|TRBD1
CASRADRGVTEAFF
TGTGCCAGCAGGGCGGACAGGGGGGTTACTGAAGCTTTCTTT
>TRBV27|14|few|TRBJ1-5|-
CASSLWQGFQPQHF
TGTGCCAGCAGTTTGTGGCAGGGTTTCCAGCCCCAGCATTTT
>TRBV11-2|13|few|TRBJ1-2|TRBD1
CASSYGRGDGYTF
TGTGCCAGCAGCTATGGCAGGGGGGATGGCTACACCTTC
>TRBV19|14|once|TRBJ1-2|TRBD1
CATNPRQGSYGYTF
TGTGCCACCAACCCAAGACAGGGTTCTTATGGCTACACCTTC
>TRBV5-6|14|-|TRBJ2-7|-
CASSSQGIAYEQYF
TGTGCCAGCAGCTCGCAGGGTATTGCCTACGAGCAGTACTTC
>TRBV19|14|few|TRBJ1-2|TRBD1
CASSPGQGGYGYTF
TGTGCCAGTAGTCCCGGACAGGGTGGCTATGGCTACACCTTC
>TRBV7-9|14|-|TRBJ1-1|-
CASSLASSYTEAFF
TGTGCCAGCAGCTTAGCCTCATCATACACTGAAGCTTTCTTT
>TRBV10-1|13|-|TRBJ2-7|-
CASSEGNSYEQYF
TGCGCCAGCAGTGAAGGCAACTCCTACGAGCAGTACTTC
>TRBV4-2|15|-|TRBJ2-2|TRBD2
CASSRPGLDPGELFF
TGTGCCAGCAGTAGACCGGGACTAGACCCCGGGGAGCTGTTTTTT
>TRBV27|17|-|TRBJ1-2|-
CASSLGPGGGGSYGYTF
TGTGCCAGCAGTTTAGGGCCGGGCGGGGGCGGATCCTATGGCTACACCTTC
>TRBV19|16|-|TRBJ2-3|-
CASSPRQTARTDTQYF
TGTGCCAGTAGTCCCCGACAGACTGCCCGCACAGATACGCAGTATTTT
>TRBV27|13|-|TRBJ1-2|-
CASSLHGSMGYTF
TGTGCCAGCAGTTTACACGGGTCAATGGGCTACACCTTC
>TRBV20-1|11|-|TRBJ2-1|-
CSAVPRHEQFF
TGCAGTGCTGTCCCCCGCCATGAGCAGTTCTTC
>TRBV7-9|14|-|TRBJ1-5|-
CASSPRGADQPQHF
TGTGCCAGCAGCCCTCGGGGGGCAGATCAGCCCCAGCATTTT
>TRBV4-1|12|once|TRBJ2-1|-
CASSLNYNEQFF
TGCGCCAGCAGCCTAAACTACAATGAGCAGTTCTTC
>TRBV29-1|13|many|TRBJ2-7|TRBD1
CSVEVGTGGEQYF
TGCAGCGTTGAAGTCGGGACAGGTGGAGAGCAGTACTTC
>TRBV2|15|-|TRBJ1-5|-
CASRPQRSNNQPQHF
TGTGCCAGCAGACCACAGCGGTCCAACAATCAGCCCCAGCATTTT
>TRBV5-1|14|-|TRBJ2-4|TRBD2
CASRDASGGSIQYF
TGCGCCAGCAGGGATGCTAGCGGGGGGAGCATTCAGTACTTC
>TRBV9|14|medium-sized|TRBJ2-1|-
CASSVRGDYNEQFF
TGTGCCAGCAGCGTAAGGGGAGATTACAATGAGCAGTTCTTC
>TRBV20-1|11|-|TRBJ1-2|-
CSARPTGGYTF
TGCAGTGCTAGACCCACAGGAGGCTACACCTTC